Listed here are 7 T cell receptor beta chains from one sample, sequenced in a study of blood T cell repertoires in COVID-19. Measured with immunoSEQ multiplex PCR; TCRdb has only the in-frame clones, and not every one. Of 200,000 to 250,000 clones listed, 84% are singletons. Sequenced sample: PBMCs or T cells enriched from blood (not recorded which). The receptors here all came from a woman in her thirties or forties who had recovered from COVID-19.

A few counts support this clone. In nucleotides, the CDR3 is TGCGCCAGCAGCCAAGTGGGGCGGCTCTCCTACGAGCAGTACTTC. Translation: CASSQVGRLSYEQYF. The V and J genes are TRBV4-1 and TRBJ2-7; possible D gene TRBD1, 5 bases. Trimming pared 1 base from V and 0 bases from J, leaving 10 bases between. The germline V gene encodes CDR1 MGHRA and CDR2 YSYEKL. The CDR3 runs 15 residues.

V usage is TRBV30 and J usage is TRBJ1-1; D is uncertain. The CDR3 covers 14 residues. Germline V gene data show CDR1 as GTSNPN and CDR2 as SVGIG (reference sequence). V was trimmed by 5 bases and J by 5 bases, leaving 18 bases between them. This CDR3 reads CAWETAGGRTEAFF. The DNA for the CDR3 is TGTGCCTGGGAAACCGCCGGAGGGAGGACTGAAGCTTTCTTT.

The chain is built from TRBV30 and TRBJ1-5; weak D call: TRBD1 (5 bases). Germline V gene sequence: CDR1 GTSNPN, CDR2 SVGIG (reference sequence). Trimming took off 0 bases at V and 9 bases at J, with 12 bases between the two ends. The CDR3 runs to 13 residues. CDR3 DNA sequence: TGTGCCTGGAGTGTACGGGGGATGGGGCCCCAGCATTTT. It encodes CAWSVRGMGPQHF. The entire variable domain, with the rest obtained from reference TRBV30 and TRBJ1-5, is as follows: SQTIHQWPATLVQPVGSPLSLECTVEGTSNPNLYWYRQAAGRGLQLLFYSVGIGQISSEVPQNLSASRPQDRQFILSSKKLLLSDSGFYLCAWSVRGMGPQHFGDGTRLSIL.

The chain links TRBV5-1 to TRBJ1-1; D remains ambiguous. The length of the CDR3 is 14 residues. V was pared by 2 bases and J by 7 bases, with 15 bases between. Germline V gene lookup returns CDR1 SGHRS and CDR2 YFSETQ. The CDR3 coding sequence is TGCGCCAGCAGCTTTTTGGCTGGAGGAGGTGAAGCTTTCTTT. Its protein is CASSFLAGGGEAFF.

The chain links TRBV5-1 to TRBJ2-5; TRBD2 matches at 11 bases. V gave up 2 bases and J gave up 2 bases; unmatched junction bases: 8. This CDR3 spans 17 amino acids. The V gene's germline CDR1 is SGHRS and CDR2 YFSETQ. The DNA of the CDR3 is TGCGCCAGCAGCTTAGTCGGACTAGCGGGTGGACAAGAGACCCAGTACTTC. Residues: CASSLVGLAGGQETQYF. Using reference TRBV5-1 and TRBJ2-5 for the parts outside the CDR3, the full variable domain is KAGVTQTPRYLIKTRGQQVTLSCSPISGHRSVSWYQQTPGQGLQFLFEYFSETQRNKGNFPGRFSGRQFSNSRSEMNVSTLELGDSALYLCASSLVGLAGGQETQYFGPGTRLLVL.

V is TRBV6-5 and J is TRBJ1-1, with D possibly being TRBD1 (5 bases). Per germline, CDR1 MNHEY and CDR2 SVGAGI. The CDR3 has 14 amino acids. Trimming took 6 bases from V and 0 from J, leaving 11 bases between them. CDR3 loop: CASSPPGLNTEAFF. CDR3 in DNA: TGTGCCAGCAGCCCCCCAGGGTTGAACACTGAAGCTTTCTTT.

This rearrangement joins TRBV30 to TRBJ1-3; D not certain. The CDR3 is 10 amino acids. Germline V lookup: CDR1 GTSNPN, CDR2 SVGIG (reference sequence). Here the CDR3 DNA reads TGTGCATTGTCAGGAAACACCATATATTTT. It yields the protein CALSGNTIYF.